The 32 T cell receptor beta chains below were found in one sample sequenced in a study of T cells after yellow fever vaccination (dated by TCRdb to between 2017 and 2020). The protocol used for the library was 5' RACE. TCRdb shows the sequencer as Illumina HiSeq 2500. TCRdb's own reprocessing of the public reads used fastp at Q25 and MiXCR and kept productive beta chains. Rows merge per CDR3 protein into single entries with the most common DNA and genes. The sample table contains 610,000 or so distinct CDR3 sequences; only one count was recorded for about 12% of them. Together, the top ten hold 15% of the sample. In light of the paper, this sample's treatment or condition label describes: live attenuated yellow fever vaccine strain. The source was PBMCs, collected on the day of the yellow fever booster vaccination. These receptors came from a man between 25 and 39 years old who received the YFV17D yellow fever vaccine.

The rearrangement joins TRBV12-3 or TRBV12-4 to TRBJ2-2; 9 bases fit TRBD2. The CDR3 is made up of 15 amino acids. J was trimmed by 5 bases and V by 5 bases; bases with no gene match: 6. In nucleotides, the CDR3 is TGTGCCAGCAGTCCAGGGACTAGCTTTACCGGGGAGCTGTTTTTT. It codes for CASSPGTSFTGELFF.

This clonotype was seen many times. The rearrangement joins TRBV10-2 to TRBJ2-2; TRBD2 is a possible D gene (5 bases). The CDR3 runs to 12 residues. Germline V lookup: CDR1 WSHSY, CDR2 SAAADI. V was trimmed by 7 bases and J by 9 bases, leaving 12 bases between them. CDR3 protein: CASTQDGRELFF. The DNA of the CDR3 is TGCGCCAGCACCCAAGACGGGAGGGAGCTGTTTTTT.

This rearrangement joins TRBV4-2 to TRBJ2-5, with TRBD2 matching 7 bases. The V gene's germline CDR1 is LGHNA and CDR2 YNFKEQ. The CDR3 is 17 amino acids. After removal of 0 bases from V and 5 bases from J, the junction contained 12 bases not matched to a gene. The CDR3 DNA reads as TGTGCCAGCAGCCAAGATGGTAGCGGGCTCCCGAGGGAGACCCAGTACTTC. Protein product: CASSQDGSGLPRETQYF.

This clonotype came up a few times. The rearrangement joins TRBV20-1 to TRBJ1-6; possible D gene TRBD1, 5 bases. V lost 3 bases, J lost 0 bases, and 18 bases lay in between. Germline loops: CDR1 DFQATT, CDR2 SNEGSKA (reference sequence). This CDR3 contains 18 residues. The CDR3 nucleotides read TGCAGTGCTAGGGATTCGGGGGGAGTCGGCTCCTATAATTCACCCCTCCACTTT. It specifies CSARDSGGVGSYNSPLHF.

This clonotype has a handful of counts. The chain has TRBV27 and TRBJ2-7, with TRBD2 identical over 11 bases. This CDR3 spans 16 amino acids. Germline V lookup: CDR1 MNHEY, CDR2 SMNVEV (reference sequence). The junction had 11 bases not matched to a gene; V was cut back by 6 bases and J by 4 bases. The CDR3 spells CASSRLLTSGTYEQYF. The CDR3, as DNA: TGTGCCAGCAGCCGTCTATTGACTAGCGGGACGTACGAGCAGTACTTC.

V usage is TRBV11-2 and J usage is TRBJ2-7; a possible D gene is TRBD1 (7 bases). Germline V CDR1 and CDR2: SGHAT, FQNNGV. The V end was cut by 5 bases, the J end by 3 bases, with 17 bases between. The CDR3 covers 15 residues. The CDR3 DNA sequence: TGTGCCAGCAGCGGATCGACAGGGAGGCTCTACGAGCAGTACTTC. The encoded protein is CASSGSTGRLYEQYF.

The rearrangement links TRBV29-1 to TRBJ1-5; 8 bases map to TRBD1. This CDR3 spans 13 amino acids. Germline V gives CDR1 SQVTM, CDR2 ANQGSEA. The ends lost 4 bases at V and 3 bases at J; junction bases unmatched: 2. This CDR3 is CSVGQGNNQPQHF. CDR3 coding DNA: TGCAGCGTTGGACAGGGGAACAATCAGCCCCAGCATTTT.

Points on this clonotype: Given a much more abundant clone one base away, this may be a read error. V is TRBV7-9 and J is TRBJ2-2, with D unclear. V was cut by 0 bases and J by 9 bases, with 2 bases left in between. The germline gives CDR1 SEHNR, CDR2 FQNEAQ (reference sequence). This CDR3 comprises 11 residues. CDR3: CASSLARELFF. Written as DNA, the CDR3 is TGTGCCAGCAGCTTAGCCAGGGAGCTGTTTTTT.

This clonotype was found a few times. V gene TRBV11-2 combines with J gene TRBJ2-7, with a possible D match to TRBD2 (5 bases). Trimming cost V 5 bases and J 2 bases, with 10 bases left between them. CDR1 is SGHAT, CDR2 FQNNGV, per germline. The CDR3 consists of 13 residues. The CDR3, as DNA: TGTGCCAGCAGCGCGGACGGGACCTACGAGCAGTACTTC. Protein product: CASSADGTYEQYF. Using reference TRBV11-2 and TRBJ2-7 for the parts outside the CDR3, the full variable domain is EAGVAQSPRYKIIEKRQSVAFWCNPISGHATLYWYQQILGQGPKLLIQFQNNGVVDDSQLPKDRFSAERLKGVDSTLKIQPAKLEDSAVYLCASSADGTYEQYFGPGTRLTVT.

This clonotype has a handful of counts. The chain joins TRBV28 to TRBJ2-2; D gene uncertain. Looked up from germline, CDR1 is MDHEN and CDR2 is SYDVKM. V gave up 7 bases and J gave up 3 bases, with 12 bases separating them. This CDR3 is 14 amino acids long. The DNA for the CDR3 is TGTGCCAGCATCCGGAATACTCACACCGGGGAGCTGTTTTTT. This sequence encodes CASIRNTHTGELFF.

This chain uses TRBV20-1 with TRBJ2-1, with 11 bases lining up with TRBD2. The CDR3 loop spans 15 amino acids. V was clipped by 5 bases and J by 2 bases; unmatched bases: 5. Germline CDR1 DFQATT, CDR2 SNEGSKA (reference sequence). In DNA form, the CDR3 reads TGCAGTGCTCCACTAGCGGGAGCGGCCTACAATGAGCAGTTCTTC. Protein product: CSAPLAGAAYNEQFF.

This chain joins TRBV7-2 and TRBJ1-2; D is unclear. V was trimmed by 5 bases and J by 4 bases, leaving 17 bases between them. CDR3 length equals 15 residues. Germline V gives CDR1 SGHTA, CDR2 FQGNSA. The CDR3 bases are TGTGCCAGCAGCCGGACGGCGACCCCTGGCTATGGCTACACCTTC. As protein: CASSRTATPGYGYTF.

The table lists this clonotype with many counts. The V and J genes are TRBV5-1 and TRBJ1-5; perhaps TRBD1 as D (6 bases). Germline V gene sequence: CDR1 SGHRS, CDR2 YFSETQ. This CDR3 spans 16 amino acids. Trimming pared 4 bases from V and 0 bases from J, leaving 14 bases between. The DNA for the CDR3 is TGCGCCAGCAGCCAATTGGGACAAGATAGCAATCAGCCCCAGCATTTT. Translated, it gives CASSQLGQDSNQPQHF. Full variable domain (missing parts from reference TRBV5-1 and TRBJ1-5): KAGVTQTPRYLIKTRGQQVTLSCSPISGHRSVSWYQQTPGQGLQFLFEYFSETQRNKGNFPGRFSGRQFSNSRSEMNVSTLELGDSALYLCASSQLGQDSNQPQHFGDGTRLSIL.

The gene calls are TRBV7-2 and TRBJ1-5, with D unresolved. The CDR3 is 16 amino acids. Trimming removed 1 base from V and 1 base from J, with 11 bases in between. Germline V gene lookup returns CDR1 SGHTA and CDR2 FQGNSA. CDR3: CASSLDSLTSNQPQHF. The DNA for the CDR3 is TGTGCCAGCAGCTTAGACTCATTGACGAGCAATCAGCCCCAGCATTTT.

The gene calls are TRBV9 and TRBJ2-1; maybe TRBD2 (6 bases). Germline V gene lookup returns CDR1 SGDLS and CDR2 YYNGEE. The V end lost 4 bases, the J end lost 5 bases, and 22 bases lay between the germline ends. This CDR3 contains 17 residues. The CDR3 sequence is CASSPPSGTPMDNEQFF. As DNA, the CDR3 is TGTGCCAGCAGCCCCCCGTCCGGGACTCCGATGGACAATGAGCAGTTCTTC.

The J gene is TRBJ2-7, the V gene TRBV6-5; D remains ambiguous. The V gene lost 6 bases and the J gene lost 6 bases, with 12 bases spanning the gap. This CDR3 is 12 amino acids long. CDR1 is MNHEY and CDR2 is SVGAGI in the germline V gene. Here the CDR3 DNA reads TGTGCCAGCAGAGGCCTCGGTGGCGAGCAGTACTTC. This encodes CASRGLGGEQYF.

The genes are TRBV12-3 or TRBV12-4 and TRBJ2-3, with TRBD2 as a possible D gene (5 bases). V was shortened by 2 bases and J by 4 bases, with 7 bases between the two germline ends. CDR3 length: 13 amino acids. CDR3 bases: TGTGCCAGCAGTTTAACTAGATCAGATACGCAGTATTTT. This encodes CASSLTRSDTQYF.

This clonotype was seen only a few times. Relative to the germline gene, one junction end is altered; a read error may explain this. This chain connects TRBV18 to TRBJ2-2, with D possibly TRBD1 on 6 matching bases. Germline lookup yields CDR1 KGHSH and CDR2 LQKENI. This CDR3 is 17 amino acids long. Here the CDR3 DNA reads TGTGCCAGCTCCCCACCGTCACGTGGGGGCGAGGCCGGGGAGCTGTTTTTT. It codes for CASSPPSRGGEAGELFF.

This clonotype was detected only a few times. V usage is TRBV5-4 and J usage is TRBJ1-1; D is possibly TRBD1 (5 bases). V lost 6 bases and J lost 3, with 15 bases in between. Germline loops: CDR1 SGHNT, CDR2 YYREEE (reference sequence). The CDR3 has 14 amino acids. In DNA, the CDR3 is TGTGCCAGCAAAAGAGAGGGGTCCCACACTGAAGCTTTCTTT. The encoded protein is CASKREGSHTEAFF.

This clonotype turned up a few times. The rearrangement uses TRBV4-2 and TRBJ2-3, with D uncertain. The germline V gene has CDR1 LGHNA and CDR2 YNFKEQ. CDR3 length: 14 amino acids. Trimming left V 0 bases short and J 7 bases short, with 11 bases between. The CDR3, as DNA: TGTGCCAGCAGCCAAGAAGGTAGCACGTATACGCAGTATTTT. The encoded protein is CASSQEGSTYTQYF.

The CDR3 sequence: CASGEYLNTGELFF. The CDR3 DNA sequence: TGCGCCAGCGGGGAGTACCTCAACACCGGGGAGCTGTTTTTT. The chain carries TRBV5-1 and TRBJ2-2, with D perhaps TRBD2 (5 bases). The CDR3 runs 14 residues. V lost 7 bases and J lost 2, with 12 bases in between. Germline V gene lookup returns CDR1 SGHRS and CDR2 YFSETQ.

There are a few counts of this clonotype. This chain links TRBV20-1 with TRBJ2-2; D remains ambiguous. This CDR3 region has 12 residues. Germline V gene data show CDR1 as DFQATT and CDR2 as SNEGSKA (reference sequence). V was clipped by 4 bases and J by 6 bases, with 9 bases between them. The CDR3 nucleotides read TGCAGTGCTAAGACTGGGTCCGGGGAGCTGTTTTTT. As protein: CSAKTGSGELFF.

This clonotype has more than one count but fewer than ten. V usage is TRBV6-2 or TRBV6-3 and J usage is TRBJ2-1, with 9 bases fitting TRBD1. Trimming cost V 5 bases and J 8 bases; bases outside gene matches: 10. The length of the CDR3 is 15 residues. Germline CDR1 and CDR2: MNHEY and SVGEGT. Here the CDR3 reads CASSPPGQGTHEQFF. DNA for the CDR3: TGTGCCAGCAGTCCCCCGGGACAGGGTACCCATGAGCAGTTCTTC.

This clonotype was seen more than once but under ten times. The chain couples TRBV27 to TRBJ2-3; TRBD1 matches 8 bases. This CDR3 is built from 15 residues. J was trimmed by 1 base and V by 7 bases; bases with no gene match: 7. CDR1 MNHEY and CDR2 SMNVEV come from the germline V gene (reference sequence). The DNA for the CDR3 is TGTGCCAGCACCCATGGGGGACAGGGCACAGATACGCAGTATTTT. Translation gives CASTHGGQGTDTQYF.

The gene calls are TRBV7-8 and TRBJ2-7; TRBD1 aligns across 7 bases. CDR3 size: 16 residues. Germline CDR1 reads SGHVS; CDR2 reads FQNEAQ. J gave up 4 bases and V 4 bases, and 13 bases lay outside the gene matches. As DNA, the CDR3 is TGTGCCAGCAGCTACAGGGGAAGTAACCCAATTTACGAGCAGTACTTC. Translating it yields CASSYRGSNPIYEQYF. Based on the CDR3 plus reference TRBV7-8 and TRBJ2-7, the full variable domain is GAGVSQSPRYKVAKRGQDVALRCDPISGHVSLFWYQQALGQGPEFLTYFQNEAQLDKSGLPSDRFFAERPEGSVSTLKIQRTQQEDSAVYLCASSYRGSNPIYEQYFGPGTRLTVT.

This clonotype was seen only a few times. The rearrangement uses TRBV20-1 and TRBJ2-2, with no clear D. The CDR3 runs to 14 residues. CDR1 DFQATT and CDR2 SNEGSKA come from the germline V gene (reference sequence). V was trimmed by 0 bases and J by 2 bases, leaving 7 bases between them. The CDR3 is CSARDWGNTGELFF. CDR3 DNA sequence: TGCAGTGCTAGAGATTGGGGAAACACCGGGGAGCTGTTTTTT.

This clonotype has ten or more counts. This chain uses TRBV7-8 with TRBJ2-7, with TRBD2 as a possible D gene (7 bases). This CDR3 has 15 amino acids. Trimming cost V 1 base and J 3 bases, with 13 bases left between them. Looked up from germline, CDR1 is SGHVS and CDR2 is FQNEAQ. The CDR3: CASSLEGGASYEQYF. The CDR3 nucleotides are TGTGCCAGCAGCTTAGAAGGGGGGGCGAGCTACGAGCAGTACTTC.

This clonotype was observed a handful of times. DNA of the CDR3: TGCAGTGCTCGGCCGGACAGGGTTGAGCAGTACTTC. Encoded protein: CSARPDRVEQYF. The chain is built from TRBV20-1 and TRBJ2-7, with TRBD1 identical over 8 bases. Per germline, CDR1 DFQATT and CDR2 SNEGSKA (reference sequence). Trimming at V came to 5 bases and at J to 7 bases, leaving 7 bases not matched to a gene. The CDR3 is made up of 12 amino acids.

The CDR3 DNA follows: TGCAGTGTGAATAGCGGGAACTACGAGCAGTACTTC. This translates into CSVNSGNYEQYF. The gene calls are TRBV20-1 and TRBJ2-7; 8 bases map to TRBD2. Germline CDR1 reads DFQATT; CDR2 reads SNEGSKA (reference sequence). The CDR3 is made up of 12 amino acids. The trim removed 7 bases at V and 3 bases at J, leaving 5 bases unmatched.

V gene TRBV6-2 or TRBV6-3 combines with J gene TRBJ2-7; 14 positions agree with TRBD2. This CDR3 comprises 17 residues. J lost 1 base, V lost 6 bases, and 8 bases had no gene match. From germline, CDR1 is MNHEY and CDR2 SVGEGT. The CDR3 DNA reads TGTGCCAGCAGGGCCGGGACTAGCGGGAGTCGGTCCTACGAGCAGTACTTC. Its translation is CASRAGTSGSRSYEQYF.

This clonotype occurred a few times. The chain carries TRBV30 and TRBJ1-1; D gene unclear. Germline V gene data show CDR1 as GTSNPN and CDR2 as SVGIG (reference sequence). This CDR3 has 14 amino acids. V gave up 0 bases and J gave up 0 bases, with 8 bases separating them. In nucleotides, the CDR3 is TGTGCCTGGAGTGTAGCAGGTCTGAACACTGAAGCTTTCTTT. It translates to CAWSVAGLNTEAFF.

The rearrangement links TRBV30 to TRBJ2-7, with 10 bases lining up with TRBD2. After removal of 3 bases from V and 4 bases from J, the junction contained 3 bases not matched to a gene. The CDR3 runs 13 residues. CDR1 is GTSNPN and CDR2 is SVGIG in the germline V gene (reference sequence). This CDR3 is CAWRGTSVYEQYF. The CDR3 region has the DNA TGTGCCTGGAGGGGGACTAGCGTTTACGAGCAGTACTTC.